The 21 T cell receptor beta chains below all came from one sample that was sequenced in a study of CD8+ T cells in alopecia areata. Following extraction, RNA underwent reverse transcription to cDNA, which served as the sequencing template. Assay: immunoSEQ multiplex PCR; the TCRdb copy retains only in-frame clones and omits some. The sample comprises roughly 150,000 clones, around two thirds of which are singletons, and approximately 34% rests with the top ten. The sequencing input was CD8+ T cells sorted from blood. The receptors stem from a human donor in good health.

This clone was detected once. The rearrangement uses TRBV7-9 and TRBJ2-7; 9 positions agree with TRBD1. Germline V gene lookup returns CDR1 SEHNR and CDR2 FQNEAQ (reference sequence). The CDR3 is 15 residues long. Trimming took 5 bases from V and 2 from J; bases not matched to a gene: 7. The CDR3 spells CASSTDRDRAYEQYF. DNA for the CDR3: TGTGCCAGCAGCACGGACCGGGACAGGGCCTACGAGCAGTACTTC.

This chain connects TRBV5-1 to TRBJ2-7, with 8 bases fitting TRBD2. J lost 3 bases, V lost 0 bases, and 8 bases had no gene match. The CDR3 is 16 residues long. Germline assignment: CDR1 SGHRS and CDR2 YFSETQ. The CDR3 DNA follows: TGCGCCAGCAGCTTGGATGGTGTAGCGGGGAGCTACGAGCAGTACTTC. Protein: CASSLDGVAGSYEQYF.

The chain couples TRBV13 to TRBJ2-1; D gene unclear. V lost 5 bases and J lost 4, with 3 bases in between. Germline assignment: CDR1 PRHDT and CDR2 FYEKMQ (reference sequence). The CDR3 contains 11 residues. DNA of the CDR3: TGTGCCAGCAGCGGGTACAATGAGCAGTTCTTC. Translated, it gives CASSGYNEQFF.

The rearrangement joins TRBV27 to TRBJ2-7; TRBD1 aligns across 7 bases. The CDR3 is 14 amino acids. The J segment lost 0 bases and the V segment lost 2 bases, leaving 1 base of the junction unmatched. CDR1 MNHEY and CDR2 SMNVEV come from the germline V gene (reference sequence). CDR3 nucleotide sequence: TGTGCCAGCAGTTTACAGGGGGTCTCCTACGAGCAGTACTTC. Its protein is CASSLQGVSYEQYF.

The V gene is TRBV7-8, the J gene TRBJ2-5; no clear D. The germline CDR1 and CDR2 sequences are SGHVS and FQNEAQ. V shed 1 base and J shed 4 bases, with 13 bases lying between them. This CDR3 has 15 amino acids. The CDR3: CASSLEARTGETQYF. For the CDR3, the DNA is TGTGCCAGCAGCTTAGAAGCGAGAACGGGAGAGACCCAGTACTTC. The complete variable domain, with remaining parts taken from reference TRBV7-8 and TRBJ2-5, reads GAGVSQSPRYKVAKRGQDVALRCDPISGHVSLFWYQQALGQGPEFLTYFQNEAQLDKSGLPSDRFFAERPEGSVSTLKIQRTQQEDSAVYLCASSLEARTGETQYFGPGTRLLVL.

The chain carries TRBV4-1 and TRBJ1-1; D is undetermined. With 0 bases removed from V and 4 bases from J, the gap between germline ends came to 9 bases. The CDR3 is 14 residues long. The germline V gene encodes CDR1 MGHRA and CDR2 YSYEKL. CDR3 bases: TGCGCCAGCAGCCAAGAAAGGAGATTCACTGAAGCTTTCTTT. Its protein product is CASSQERRFTEAFF.

The V call is TRBV6-5, the J call TRBJ2-2; 7 nucleotides match TRBD1. CDR3 size: 13 residues. Trimming at V came to 7 bases and at J to 6 bases, leaving 5 bases not matched to a gene. Looked up from germline, CDR1 is MNHEY and CDR2 is SVGAGI. In DNA, the CDR3 is TGTGCCAGCACCCCGACAGGGCCCGGGGAGCTGTTTTTT. Protein product: CASTPTGPGELFF.

The gene calls are TRBV9 and TRBJ2-7; the match to TRBD2 covers 9 bases. Germline V gene lookup returns CDR1 SGDLS and CDR2 YYNGEE. CDR3 length equals 15 residues. Germline trimming cut 0 bases from V and 0 bases from J; bases unmatched to any gene: 1. CDR3 sequence: CASSVASGASYEQYF. The CDR3 nucleotides read TGTGCCAGCAGCGTAGCTAGCGGGGCCTCCTACGAGCAGTACTTC.

The chain couples TRBV4-1 to TRBJ2-7; D is unresolved. Trimming took 0 bases from V and 0 from J, leaving 9 bases between them. Germline CDR1 reads MGHRA; CDR2 reads YSYEKL. The CDR3 runs to 15 residues. DNA for the CDR3: TGCGCCAGCAGCCAAGACCTTAGTCTCTCCTACGAGCAGTACTTC. It specifies CASSQDLSLSYEQYF.

This clone is a singleton in its sample. The CDR3 loop reads CSATLAGTYEQYF. CDR3 DNA sequence: TGCAGCGCCACACTAGCAGGCACCTACGAGCAGTACTTC. This chain connects TRBV29-1 to TRBJ2-7, with a tentative D call TRBD2 (6 bases). V gave up 7 bases and J gave up 2 bases, with 15 bases separating them. The V gene's germline CDR1 is SQVTM and CDR2 ANQGSEA. This CDR3 has 13 amino acids.

This clone occurred a few times. This sequence joins TRBV5-1 and TRBJ2-7, with D perhaps TRBD1 (5 bases). There are 15 residues in the CDR3. V was shortened by 0 bases and J by 2 bases, with 12 bases between the two germline ends. The germline CDR1 and CDR2 sequences are SGHRS and YFSETQ. CDR3 amino acids: CASSLVWGWAYEQYF. The CDR3 nucleotides read TGCGCCAGCAGCTTGGTTTGGGGCTGGGCCTACGAGCAGTACTTC.

V usage is TRBV2 and J usage is TRBJ2-2; no clear D gene. V lost 2 bases to trimming and J lost 2 bases, with 6 bases between them. The CDR3 runs to 14 residues. Germline V gene lookup returns CDR1 SNHLY and CDR2 FYNNEI. The CDR3 spells CASSEISNTGELFF. Written as DNA, the CDR3 is TGTGCCAGCAGTGAAATCTCCAACACCGGGGAGCTGTTTTTT.

This clone appeared a few times. The chain is built from TRBV19 and TRBJ2-7; D assignment may be TRBD1 or TRBD2 (5 bases each). CDR3 length: 13 residues. Germline V gives CDR1 LNHDA, CDR2 SQIVND (reference sequence). Deletions cut 5 bases from V and 3 bases from J, with 11 bases between. The CDR3 bases are TGTGCCAGTAGTCCCCGGGGCAGCTACGAGCAGTACTTC. Its translation is CASSPRGSYEQYF.

The chain uses TRBV5-4 and TRBJ2-3; D is ambiguous. Between the trimmed V and J ends, which lost 4 bases and 0 bases, there was a span of 12 bases. Germline CDR1 SGHNT, CDR2 YYREEE (reference sequence). The CDR3 totals 15 residues. CDR3: CASSAPDESTDTQYF. The CDR3 nucleotides read TGTGCCAGCAGCGCCCCGGACGAGAGCACAGATACGCAGTATTTT.

The table lists this clone with a few counts. V and J are TRBV25-1 and TRBJ2-3; D is unresolved. V was trimmed by 1 base and J by 0 bases, leaving 14 bases between them. Looked up from germline, CDR1 is MGHDK and CDR2 is SYGVNS. This CDR3 spans 17 amino acids. The CDR3 loop is CASSESGQSASTDTQYF. As DNA, the CDR3 is TGTGCCAGCAGTGAATCGGGTCAGTCGGCAAGCACAGATACGCAGTATTTT.

J is TRBJ2-7 and V is TRBV15; D unclear. The CDR3 has 12 amino acids. V gave up 5 bases and J gave up 0 bases, with 5 bases separating them. Germline V gives CDR1 LNHNV, CDR2 YYDKDF (reference sequence). As DNA, the CDR3 is TGTGCCACCAGCCCGCCCTCCTACGAGCAGTACTTC. Amino acid sequence: CATSPPSYEQYF.

This chain uses TRBV5-4 with TRBJ2-1; D is ambiguous. The V gene's germline CDR1 is SGHNT and CDR2 YYREEE (reference sequence). Trimming pared 2 bases from V and 8 bases from J, leaving 5 bases between. The CDR3 extends over 11 amino acids. DNA of the CDR3: TGTGCCAGCAGCTTTCATCATGAGCAGTTCTTC. This encodes CASSFHHEQFF.

This chain uses TRBV12-5 with TRBJ1-2; D not resolved. Trimming took off 2 bases at V and 6 bases at J, with 10 bases between the two ends. The germline gives CDR1 LGHNT, CDR2 FRNRAP. This CDR3 has 13 amino acids. CDR3 in DNA: TGTGCTAGTGGTTTGAACGGGAACGATGGCTACACCTTC. This encodes CASGLNGNDGYTF. Using reference TRBV12-5 and TRBJ1-2 for the parts outside the CDR3, the full variable domain is DARVTQTPRHKVTEMGQEVTMRCQPILGHNTVFWYRQTMMQGLELLAYFRNRAPLDDSGMPKDRFSAEMPDATLATLKIQPSEPRDSAVYFCASGLNGNDGYTFGSGTRLTVV.

The chain uses TRBV28 and TRBJ2-1; D might be TRBD2 (5 bases). V was trimmed by 7 bases and J by 4 bases, leaving 20 bases between them. The CDR3 loop spans 16 amino acids. The germline CDR1 and CDR2 sequences are MDHEN and SYDVKM. DNA of the CDR3: TGTGCCAGCACCCCACCCGAAGGGAGACGGTACAATGAGCAGTTCTTC. Protein: CASTPPEGRRYNEQFF.

The V call is TRBV27, the J call TRBJ2-1; 11 nucleotides line up with TRBD2. This CDR3 contains 15 residues. From germline, CDR1 is MNHEY and CDR2 SMNVEV (reference sequence). The junction had 2 bases not matched to a gene; V was cut back by 5 bases and J by 2 bases. The chain's CDR3 is CASSVGLAAYNEQFF. The CDR3 DNA reads TGTGCCAGCAGTGTGGGACTAGCGGCCTACAATGAGCAGTTCTTC.

The chain recombines TRBV6-5 with TRBJ2-6, with D perhaps given as TRBD1 or TRBD2 (5 bases each). Per the germline V gene, CDR1 is MNHEY and CDR2 is SVGAGI. CDR3 length: 15 residues. The V end lost 7 bases, the J end lost 0 bases, and 10 bases lay between the germline ends. CDR3 loop: CASTLGTSGANVLTF. For the CDR3, the DNA is TGTGCCAGCACCCTAGGGACCTCTGGGGCCAACGTCCTGACTTTC.